This T cell receptor beta chain was identified in a study of T cell repertoires in cytomegalovirus infection. CDR3 size: 14 residues. Germline V CDR1 and CDR2: SGHTA, FQGNSA. Trimming pared 1 base from V and 4 bases from J, leaving 10 bases between. There are a few counts of this clonotype. The antigen remains undetermined. A single record per CDR3 protein comes from TCRdb applying MiXCR to the reads. The repertoire holds roughly 730,000 distinct CDR3 sequences, with approximately 33% as singletons. The sequence was obtained from a human donor in good health (CMV status not recorded). Some clones in this sample may be carry-over from other donors' samples. The source was cultured PBMCs, collected from culture after CMV antigen stimulation. The J gene is TRBJ1-2, the V gene TRBV7-2, with D perhaps TRBD1 (6 bases). CDR3 sequence (DNA): TGTGCCAGCAGCTTAGTGGGGGGCGCCTATGGCTACACCTTC. The encoded protein is CASSLVGGAYGYTF.